This is a list of T cell receptor beta chains from one sample in a study of control samples from healthy donors and cancer patients. Repertoires were generated with immunoSEQ multiplex PCR, while TCRdb's copy carries only in-frame clones and drops some. In the table there are roughly 93,000 clones, roughly 89% of which are singletons. The sequencing input was PBMCs. Receptors originate from a woman between 45 and 60 years old with colorectal cancer. Both conserved end residues are part of each CDR3. The D gene is left open where the match is weak. Where a row states a size, it is once, few, many or the class of an expanded clone; other rows omit it.

CASSPSRAAGDSPLHF	TGTGCCAGCAGCCCAAGTCGGGCGGCTGGGGATTCACCCCTCCACTTT	.	TRBV7-2	.	TRBJ1-6
CASSPVGDDQPQHF	TGTGCCAGCAGCCCGGTGGGGGACGACCAGCCCCAGCATTTT	.	TRBV5-5	.	TRBJ1-5
CASSEFPRQNNSPLHF	TGTGCCAGCAGTGAATTTCCGAGACAAAACAATTCACCCCTCCACTTT	.	TRBV2	.	TRBJ1-6
CASLDSRGLRTEAFF	TGTGCCAGCCTAGATTCCCGGGGCCTTCGGACTGAAGCTTTCTTT	.	TRBV28	.	TRBJ1-1
CASSVVGGTGELFF	TGTGCCAGCAGCGTAGTGGGGGGGACCGGGGAGCTGTTTTTT	TRBD2	TRBV9	once	TRBJ2-2
CASSQDLGRNGYTF	TGCGCCAGCAGCCAAGACTTGGGTAGGAATGGCTACACCTTC	.	TRBV4-3	.	TRBJ1-2
CAGSTSGQLNTGELFF	TGTGCCGGATCGACTAGCGGCCAACTGAACACCGGGGAGCTGTTTTTT	TRBD2	TRBV10-3	.	TRBJ2-2
CAWSTTGNGYTF	TGTGCCTGGAGCACTACAGGGAATGGCTACACCTTC	.	TRBV30	once	TRBJ1-2
CAIRGRDYEQFF	TGTGCCATCAGGGGTAGAGACTATGAGCAGTTCTTC	.	TRBV10-3	.	TRBJ2-1
CASSATGTLYGYTF	TGTGCCAGCAGCGCCACCGGGACCTTGTATGGCTACACCTTC	.	TRBV9	.	TRBJ1-2
CASRALGLLPQHF	TGTGCCAGTAGGGCATTGGGTTTACTGCCCCAGCATTTT	.	TRBV19	.	TRBJ1-5
CASSFAGSGNGYTF	TGTGCCAGCAGCTTTGCAGGGAGTGGTAATGGCTACACCTTC	.	TRBV5-4	.	TRBJ1-2
CASSLEGGVNYGYTF	TGTGCCAGCAGCTTGGAAGGGGGGGTAAACTATGGCTACACCTTC	.	TRBV5-6	.	TRBJ1-2
CASSQDPGFQGRLSPLHF	TGTGCCAGCAGCCAAGATCCCGGTTTCCAGGGGAGATTGTCACCCCTCCACTTT	.	TRBV3-1/TRBV3-2	.	TRBJ1-6
CSVEEGVYGYTF	TGCAGCGTTGAAGAGGGGGTCTATGGCTACACCTTC	.	TRBV29-1	.	TRBJ1-2
CASSQTGSTEAFF	TGTGCCAGCAGCCAAACAGGGAGCACTGAAGCTTTCTTT	.	TRBV9	.	TRBJ1-1
CASSQSGYEQFF	TGTGCCAGCAGTCAGTCGGGCTATGAGCAGTTCTTC	.	TRBV6-2/TRBV6-3	.	TRBJ2-1
CASSRQGNTEAFF	TGTGCCAGCTCACGACAGGGGAACACTGAAGCTTTCTTT	TRBD1	TRBV18	.	TRBJ1-1
CASSYYREAFF	TGTGCCAGCAGTTACTACAGGGAGGCTTTCTTT	.	TRBV6-2/TRBV6-3	.	TRBJ1-1
CASSLDSGTGAYGYTF	TGCGCCAGCAGCTTGGACTCCGGGACAGGGGCCTATGGCTACACCTTC	TRBD1	TRBV5-1	.	TRBJ1-2
CASSLTVAGGSDTQYF	TGTGCCAGCAGCTTAACGGTAGCGGGGGGGTCAGATACGCAGTATTTT	TRBD2	TRBV7-3	.	TRBJ2-3
CATSRAGQGFNTEAFF	TGTGCCACCAGCAGAGCCGGACAGGGTTTTAACACTGAAGCTTTCTTT	TRBD1	TRBV15	few	TRBJ1-1
CASIRTEGETQYF	TGTGCCAGCATACGCACGGAGGGGGAGACCCAGTACTTC	.	TRBV28	.	TRBJ2-5
CATPTDTDTQYF	TGTGCCACCCCCACGGACACAGATACGCAGTATTTT	.	TRBV2	.	TRBJ2-3
CASSLAGGRTEAFF	TGTGCCAGCAGTTTAGCTGGGGGAAGGACTGAAGCTTTCTTT	.	TRBV28	.	TRBJ1-1
CASNQQGADNSPLHF	TGTGCCAGTAACCAACAGGGGGCGGATAATTCACCCCTCCACTTT	TRBD1	TRBV19	.	TRBJ1-6
CASSLGTSGLHNEQFF	TGTGCCAGCAGCTTAGGGACTAGCGGACTACACAATGAGCAGTTCTTC	TRBD2	TRBV7-2	.	TRBJ2-1
CASSDLHQPQHF	TGTGCCAGCAGTGATCTTCATCAGCCCCAGCATTTT	.	TRBV2	.	TRBJ1-5
CASSPVEGDNEQFF	TGTGCCAGCTCCCCAGTTGAGGGCGACAATGAGCAGTTCTTC	.	TRBV18	.	TRBJ2-1
CSASRGTGAGNTIYF	TGCAGTGCTAGTCGGGGGACGGGGGCTGGAAACACCATATATTTT	.	TRBV20-1	.	TRBJ1-3
CASSLSSGGAADTQYF	TGTGCCAGCAGCTTATCCTCCGGGGGCGCAGCAGATACGCAGTATTTT	.	TRBV7-2	.	TRBJ2-3
CASSDTGGGETQYF	TGTGCCAGCAGCGACACAGGGGGCGGAGAGACCCAGTACTTC	TRBD1	TRBV2	.	TRBJ2-5
CASRPQSSTGNYGYTF	TGTGCCAGCAGGCCACAATCTTCCACAGGGAACTATGGCTACACCTTC	.	TRBV7-2	.	TRBJ1-2
CASSYGGAWQETQYF	TGTGCCAGCAGTTACGGTGGGGCTTGGCAAGAGACCCAGTACTTC	.	TRBV6-5	.	TRBJ2-5
CASSLLGGATEAFF	TGTGCCAGCAGCCTCCTAGGGGGGGCCACTGAAGCTTTCTTT	.	TRBV3-1/TRBV3-2	.	TRBJ1-1
CASSPSFGENTEAFF	TGTGCCAGCTCACCCTCATTTGGGGAGAACACTGAAGCTTTCTTT	.	TRBV18	.	TRBJ1-1
CAISPQGDGNQPQHF	TGTGCCATCAGTCCCCAGGGGGATGGCAATCAGCCCCAGCATTTT	TRBD1	TRBV10-3	.	TRBJ1-5
CASSYASGETQYF	TGTGCCAGCAGCTATGCTAGCGGTGAGACCCAGTACTTC	TRBD2	TRBV5-4	.	TRBJ2-5
CASSAGIQETQYF	TGTGCCAGCAGTGCCGGGATCCAAGAGACCCAGTACTTC	.	TRBV9	.	TRBJ2-5
CASSDVGGGETQYF	TGTGCCAGCAGCGATGTTGGGGGCGGAGAGACCCAGTACTTC	.	TRBV9	.	TRBJ2-5
CASSSRPGLALNTGELFF	TGTGCCAGCAGCTCCCGACCGGGACTAGCGCTAAACACCGGGGAGCTGTTTTTT	TRBD2	TRBV7-3	.	TRBJ2-2
CAWRGRQPNEQFF	TGTGCCTGGAGGGGTCGGCAGCCTAATGAGCAGTTCTTC	.	TRBV30	.	TRBJ2-1
CASSLVSNQPQHF	TGTGCCAGCAGTCTCGTTAGCAATCAGCCCCAGCATTTT	.	TRBV6-2/TRBV6-3	once	TRBJ1-5
CASIRLGPLTSNNEQFF	TGTGCCAGCATACGTTTGGGGCCTCTTACTTCGAACAATGAGCAGTTCTTC	.	TRBV2	.	TRBJ2-1
CASSVREGATNYGYTF	TGTGCCAGCAGCGTAAGAGAAGGAGCCACTAACTATGGCTACACCTTC	.	TRBV14	.	TRBJ1-2
CASSLQGMDNQPQHF	TGTGCCAGCAGTTTGCAGGGTATGGACAATCAGCCCCAGCATTTT	.	TRBV28	.	TRBJ1-5
CASSQDRPGQETQYF	TGTGCCAGCAGCCAAGATAGGCCAGGACAAGAGACCCAGTACTTC	.	TRBV14	once	TRBJ2-5
CATSRSGSTEAFF	TGTGCCACCAGCCGGTCGGGGAGCACTGAAGCTTTCTTT	.	TRBV24-1	.	TRBJ1-1
CASSLAHTYLSSYNEQFF	TGTGCCAGCAGTTTAGCCCATACTTACCTAAGCTCCTACAATGAGCAGTTCTTC	.	TRBV27	once	TRBJ2-1
CASSWMTPSGNEQFF	TGTGCCAGCAGTTGGATGACCCCATCAGGGAATGAGCAGTTCTTC	.	TRBV28	.	TRBJ2-1